This entry lists 25 T cell receptor beta chains sequenced from one sample in a study of blood T cell repertoires in COVID-19. Profiling relied on immunoSEQ multiplex PCR, and the TCRdb table lists in-frame clones only, not all of them. This sample has about 84,000 clones, with approximately 80% found just once. The sample taken for sequencing was peripheral blood. These receptors were collected from a woman of 80 years or more with acute or convalescent COVID-19.

This clone was observed a single time. The V gene is TRBV11-3, the J gene TRBJ1-2; 11 bases are shared with TRBD1. The V segment lost 4 bases and the J segment 4 bases; nucleotides outside the gene matches: 2. CDR1 and CDR2 from the germline V gene are SGHNT and YENEEA. This CDR3 region has 14 residues. The CDR3 loop reads CASSWDRGGYGYTF. The CDR3, as DNA: TGTGCCAGCAGCTGGGACAGGGGGGGCTATGGCTACACCTTC.

V and J are TRBV27 and TRBJ1-2; D remains ambiguous. Germline CDR1 MNHEY, CDR2 SMNVEV (reference sequence). V lost 0 bases and J 4 bases, leaving 15 bases between the germline ends. The CDR3 totals 16 residues. DNA for the CDR3: TGTGCCAGCAGTTTATCGAGCAGGAGGGCAGTCTATGGCTACACCTTC. This translates into CASSLSSRRAVYGYTF.

This clone came up once. This chain links TRBV9 with TRBJ1-5, with D perhaps matching TRBD1 (5 bases). Trimming shortened V by 2 bases and J by 5 bases, and 8 bases separated the two germline ends. Germline V lookup: CDR1 SGDLS, CDR2 YYNGEE. The CDR3 is 13 residues long. Here the CDR3 reads CASSVGRDQPQHF. The CDR3 DNA follows: TGTGCCAGCAGCGTGGGCAGGGATCAGCCCCAGCATTTT. Complete variable domain (other parts from reference TRBV9 and TRBJ1-5): DSGVTQTPKHLITATGQRVTLRCSPRSGDLSVYWYQQSLDQGLQFLIQYYNGEERAKGNILERFSAQQFPDLHSELNLSSLELGDSALYFCASSVGRDQPQHFGDGTRLSIL.

This clone has a handful of counts. V and J are TRBV11-2 and TRBJ2-2; D unclear. There are 16 residues in the CDR3. Germline loops: CDR1 SGHAT, CDR2 FQNNGV. Trimming removed 5 bases at V and 3 bases at J, with 16 bases between. The CDR3 sequence: CASSNDQAFYTGELFF. CDR3 nucleotide sequence: TGTGCCAGCAGCAACGACCAGGCCTTCTACACCGGGGAGCTGTTTTTT.

The CDR3 loop is CAWSRGGTNEKLFF. As DNA, the CDR3 is TGTGCCTGGAGTAGGGGGGGTACTAATGAAAAACTGTTTTTT. The chain couples TRBV30 to TRBJ1-4; D is perhaps TRBD1 (6 bases). This CDR3 spans 14 amino acids. The germline gives CDR1 GTSNPN, CDR2 SVGIG (reference sequence). V lost 2 bases and J lost 2, with 9 bases in between.

This clone was seen more than once but under ten times. The rearrangement links TRBV19 to TRBJ1-5, with D possibly being TRBD1 (6 bases). This CDR3 region has 14 residues. V lost 6 bases and J 4 bases, leaving 13 bases between the germline ends. The germline V gene has CDR1 LNHDA and CDR2 SQIVND (reference sequence). The CDR3 protein is CASRMDSTNQPQHF. The CDR3 DNA is TGTGCCAGTAGAATGGACAGTACAAATCAGCCCCAGCATTTT.

The V call is TRBV12-3 or TRBV12-4, the J call TRBJ1-2, with D possibly being TRBD1 (5 bases). This CDR3 is 12 amino acids long. Trimming pared 6 bases from V and 0 bases from J, leaving 5 bases between. The CDR3 DNA is TGTGCCAGCAGGACAGCTAACTATGGCTACACCTTC. It encodes CASRTANYGYTF.

V usage is TRBV5-1 and J usage is TRBJ1-5; TRBD1 agrees at 7 bases. V lost 3 bases to trimming and J lost 2 bases; unmatched junction nucleotides: 5. There are 15 residues in the CDR3. CDR1 and CDR2 from the germline V gene are SGHRS and YFSETQ. CDR3 in amino acids: CASSSGDSGNQPQHF. The DNA of the CDR3 is TGCGCCAGCAGCTCGGGGGACAGCGGCAATCAGCCCCAGCATTTT.

The chain is built from TRBV29-1 and TRBJ1-2, with 7 bases that match TRBD1. J gave up 5 bases and V 8 bases, and 8 bases lay outside the gene matches. CDR3 length: 12 residues. Looked up from germline, CDR1 is SQVTM and CDR2 is ANQGSEA. In nucleotides, the CDR3 is TGCAGCATGTTGACAGGGCCTTATGGCTACACCTTC. It codes for CSMLTGPYGYTF.

The rearrangement uses TRBV29-1 and TRBJ2-1; 7 bases are a match to TRBD2. The CDR3 is made up of 14 amino acids. Germline values: CDR1 SQVTM, CDR2 ANQGSEA. The V gene end was trimmed by 7 bases and the J gene end by 6 bases; junction bases not matched to a gene: 12. The CDR3 DNA sequence: TGCAGCGCCGGCGCGAGCGGGGTTTTCAATGAGCAGTTCTTC. The encoded protein is CSAGASGVFNEQFF.

V is TRBV10-3 and J is TRBJ2-7; TRBD1 matches 7 bases. V was clipped by 7 bases and J by 2 bases; unmatched bases: 5. This CDR3 is built from 13 residues. Per germline, CDR1 ENHRY and CDR2 SYGVKD. DNA of the CDR3: TGTGCCATCACTCCGGGACAGCCCTACGAGCAGTACTTC. It encodes CAITPGQPYEQYF.

This sequence joins TRBV7-9 and TRBJ1-6; 8 positions match TRBD1. V lost 1 base and J lost 10; bases outside the gene matches: 6. The CDR3 extends over 15 amino acids. CDR1 SEHNR and CDR2 FQNEAQ come from the germline V gene (reference sequence). This chain's CDR3 is CASSLGDRSKSPLHF. The CDR3, as DNA: TGTGCCAGCAGCTTAGGGGACAGGAGTAAGTCACCCCTCCACTTT.

This rearrangement joins TRBV6-5 to TRBJ2-1; 10 positions agree with TRBD1. Per the germline V gene, CDR1 is MNHEY and CDR2 is SVGAGI. This CDR3 is built from 16 residues. V gave up 4 bases and J gave up 8 bases; unmatched junction bases: 11. The CDR3 DNA reads TGTGCCAGCAGTTCTTCCGACAGGGGGCAGTGGGATGAGCAGTTCTTC. It codes for CASSSSDRGQWDEQFF.

The J gene is TRBJ2-3, the V gene TRBV18; D is perhaps TRBD2 (5 bases). From germline, CDR1 is KGHSH and CDR2 LQKENI. With 1 base removed from V and 2 bases from J, the gap between germline ends came to 10 bases. CDR3 length: 15 amino acids. CDR3 in amino acids: CASSPQQRVTDTQYF. In DNA form, the CDR3 reads TGTGCCAGCTCACCACAACAGAGGGTCACAGATACGCAGTATTTT.

The chain joins TRBV7-2 to TRBJ2-3; TRBD1 might be the D (5 bases). The CDR3 runs 13 residues. Trimming took 4 bases from V and 6 from J, leaving 11 bases between them. Germline assignment: CDR1 SGHTA and CDR2 FQGNSA. DNA for the CDR3: TGTGCCAGCAGCTCCTTAAGGGGTGATACGCAGTATTTT. Protein sequence: CASSSLRGDTQYF.

J is TRBJ1-2 and V is TRBV28; no definite D call. Germline V gene data show CDR1 as MDHEN and CDR2 as SYDVKM. CDR3 size: 14 residues. The V gene lost 1 base and the J gene lost 2 bases, with 8 bases spanning the gap. The DNA of the CDR3 is TGTGCCAGCAGTTTATATGGGAGGAACTATGGCTACACCTTC. Its protein is CASSLYGRNYGYTF.

This chain links TRBV6-1 with TRBJ1-2, with 12 nucleotides matching TRBD1. The CDR3 extends over 18 amino acids. The V gene's germline CDR1 is MNHNS and CDR2 SASEGT. The V segment lost 4 bases and the J segment 2 bases; nucleotides outside the gene matches: 11. The CDR3 sequence: CASSASPGQGAQNYGYTF. The CDR3 nucleotides are TGTGCCAGCAGTGCCTCTCCGGGACAGGGGGCGCAGAACTATGGCTACACCTTC.

The chain uses TRBV4-3 and TRBJ1-1, with D tentatively TRBD1 (5 bases). The ends were cut back, 0 bases at V and 4 bases at J, with 12 bases in the middle. The CDR3 runs 15 residues. Germline V gives CDR1 LGHNA, CDR2 YSLEER. The CDR3 DNA reads TGCGCCAGCAGCCAAGAGCTGGGGAGGGGCACTGAAGCTTTCTTT. Translation gives CASSQELGRGTEAFF.

CDR3 amino acids: CASSLGGFGTGELFF. CDR3 bases: TGTGCCAGCAGCTTAGGAGGGTTCGGCACCGGGGAGCTGTTTTTT. The V call is TRBV7-2, the J call TRBJ2-2; D is possibly TRBD2 (5 bases). V lost 1 base, J lost 4 bases, and 10 bases lay in between. The CDR3 covers 15 residues. CDR1 and CDR2 from the germline V gene are SGHTA and FQGNSA.

The gene calls are TRBV7-9 and TRBJ1-1; D is perhaps TRBD1 (6 bases). Trimming removed 6 bases at V and 4 bases at J, with 18 bases between. The germline V gene encodes CDR1 SEHNR and CDR2 FQNEAQ (reference sequence). The CDR3 covers 15 residues. As DNA, the CDR3 is TGTGCCAGCAGTCCTGGCGGGGGCGAGGGCACTGAAGCTTTCTTT. This gives the protein CASSPGGGEGTEAFF.

V usage is TRBV15 and J usage is TRBJ2-1; 7 positions match TRBD1. Germline trimming cut 0 bases from V and 7 bases from J; bases unmatched to any gene: 6. Per the germline V gene, CDR1 is LNHNV and CDR2 is YYDKDF (reference sequence). This CDR3 has 15 residues. The CDR3 protein is CATSREGGRGNEQFF. In DNA form, the CDR3 reads TGTGCCACCAGCAGAGAAGGGGGCAGGGGAAATGAGCAGTTCTTC.

This chain joins TRBV12-5 and TRBJ1-1; tentatively, D is TRBD1 (6 bases). This CDR3 has 15 residues. Germline CDR1 reads LGHNT; CDR2 reads FRNRAP. V was cut by 6 bases and J by 2 bases, with 16 bases left in between. CDR3 in amino acids: CASGPEGGGNTEAFF. The CDR3 DNA reads as TGTGCTAGTGGCCCCGAGGGGGGGGGAAACACTGAAGCTTTCTTT.

The chain recombines TRBV7-8 with TRBJ1-6; TRBD1 agrees at 10 bases. Trimming took 5 bases from V and 0 from J; bases not matched to a gene: 4. Germline V gene sequence: CDR1 SGHVS, CDR2 FQNEAQ. The CDR3 has 17 amino acids. The CDR3 DNA is TGTGCCAGCAGCCCTCGGACAGGGGGCTCCTATAATTCACCCCTCCACTTT. Translation: CASSPRTGGSYNSPLHF.

This rearrangement joins TRBV6-5 to TRBJ2-1; D may be TRBD2 (7 bases). V was trimmed by 2 bases and J by 10 bases, leaving 12 bases between them. The CDR3 length is 13 residues. Germline V gene data show CDR1 as MNHEY and CDR2 as SVGAGI. CDR3 sequence: CASSYQGGGEQFF. CDR3 nucleotide sequence: TGTGCCAGCAGTTACCAAGGGGGGGGCGAGCAGTTCTTC.

The chain has TRBV30 and TRBJ1-1, with 8 positions matching TRBD1. The germline V gene encodes CDR1 GTSNPN and CDR2 SVGIG (reference sequence). The CDR3 totals 16 residues. V was pared by 6 bases and J by 1 base, with 13 bases of the junction left unmatched. CDR3 coding DNA: TGTGCCTGTTACGTGGTCCGGACAGGGCGGAACACTGAAGCTTTCTTT. Translation: CACYVVRTGRNTEAFF. The full variable domain, with the rest looked up from reference TRBV30 and TRBJ1-1, is SQTIHQWPATLVQPVGSPLSLECTVEGTSNPNLYWYRQAAGRGLQLLFYSVGIGQISSEVPQNLSASRPQDRQFILSSKKLLLSDSGFYLCACYVVRTGRNTEAFFGQGTRLTVV.